This T cell receptor beta chain was identified during a study of cytomegalovirus exposure and HLA in healthy donors. General study results and limits: A few chains tied to CMV proved CMV antigen-specific in vitro. Some TCR beta chains (more than 150 of them) were listed as cytomegalovirus-associated. Generally TCR sequences proved uncommon, though certain public TCRs appeared in numerous donors.

As for this clone: The antigen remains undetermined.

Trimming took off 8 bases at V and 4 bases at J, with 17 bases between the two ends. Germline loops: CDR1 SGHTA, CDR2 FQGNSA. There are 14 residues in the CDR3. Only in-frame clones appear in the TCRdb table, and some are missing; sequencing was by immunoSEQ multiplex PCR. The data contain 130,000 to 150,000 clones, roughly 81% of them seen just once; the ten biggest clones take up 1.4%. The sequence derives from a woman between 25 and 40 years old in good health and CMV-seronegative. Sequencing was carried out using PBMCs. The chain employs TRBV7-2 and TRBJ1-2, with TRBD1 as a possible D gene (5 bases). The CDR3 reads CASVPPGRGYGYTF. The CDR3, as DNA: TGTGCCAGCGTCCCGCCTGGGAGGGGCTATGGCTACACCTTC.